This is a list of T cell receptor beta chains from one sample in a study of blood T cells in healthy people across ages. Each CDR3 protein gets one entry after TCRdb re-called the 5' RACE reads with MiXCR. The table includes over 600,000 distinct CDR3 sequences, roughly 43% detected once. The sample was blood. The receptor source for this set is an elderly man in good health. The CDR3 runs from the conserved cysteine through the conserved F or W. The order of the fields is J gene, clone size, CDR3 length, D gene, V gene, CDR3 DNA, CDR3 protein. D genes are given only for firm matches. Clone size is given for some rows only: seen once, a few or many times, or a class if the clone is expanded.

>TRBJ2-3|many|13|TRBD1|TRBV29-1
TGCAGCGTAGGACAGGGTGGCACAGATACGCAGTATTTT
CSVGQGGTDTQYF
>TRBJ2-7|.|15|TRBD1|TRBV6-2/TRBV6-3
TGTGCCAGCACTTCTCCGAGACAGGGAGCGTACGAGCAGTACTTC
CASTSPRQGAYEQYF
>TRBJ1-4|.|15|TRBD1|TRBV12-3/TRBV12-4
TGTGCCAGCAGTCCACAGGGGGCGGTGAGTGAAAAACTGTTTTTT
CASSPQGAVSEKLFF
>TRBJ1-2|.|14|TRBD1|TRBV5-1
TGCGCCAGCAGCTTGATGCAGGGGGGCTATGGCTACACCTTC
CASSLMQGGYGYTF
>TRBJ2-3|few|15|TRBD2|TRBV3-1
TGTGCCAGCAGCCAAGATCGAGCGGGGGTGCTGGACCAGTATTTT
CASSQDRAGVLDQYF
>TRBJ2-1|.|13|.|TRBV7-2
TGTGCCAGCAGCCCCTTCCGTCACGATGAGCAGTTCTTC
CASSPFRHDEQFF
>TRBJ2-7|.|15|TRBD2|TRBV28
TGTGCCAGCAGGCAACTAGCGGGAGGGCCAACCGAGCAGTACTTC
CASRQLAGGPTEQYF
>TRBJ1-2|.|15|TRBD1|TRBV7-9
TGTGCCAGCAGCAAGACAGGGGGCGAAGGCTATGGCTACACCTTC
CASSKTGGEGYGYTF
>TRBJ1-2|.|14|.|TRBV5-1
TGCGCCAGCAGCTTTAGCATCGGGGGCGATGGCTACACCTTC
CASSFSIGGDGYTF
>TRBJ1-2|.|14|.|TRBV28
TGTGCCAGCAGTTTCCGATCAGGGAGAAGAGGCTACACCTTC
CASSFRSGRRGYTF
>TRBJ2-3|.|12|.|TRBV2
TGTGCCGGCAAGACTTCCACAGATACGCAGTATTTT
CAGKTSTDTQYF
>TRBJ1-2|.|14|.|TRBV14
TGTGCCAGCAGCCAAGCCGGGATAGTCAATGGCTACACCTTC
CASSQAGIVNGYTF
>TRBJ2-7|many|13|.|TRBV6-6
TGTGCCAGCAGCCTCCTACAACAATCCGAGCAGTACTTC
CASSLLQQSEQYF
>TRBJ1-1|.|15|TRBD1|TRBV6-2/TRBV6-3
TGTGCCAGCAGTTGGAATGGGGGGGACAGCACTGAAGCTTTCTTT
CASSWNGGDSTEAFF
>TRBJ2-2|.|17|TRBD2|TRBV12-3/TRBV12-4
TGTGCCAGCAGTTCCCGACTAGCGGGAGGGCCCGGCGGGGAGCTGTTTTTT
CASSSRLAGGPGGELFF